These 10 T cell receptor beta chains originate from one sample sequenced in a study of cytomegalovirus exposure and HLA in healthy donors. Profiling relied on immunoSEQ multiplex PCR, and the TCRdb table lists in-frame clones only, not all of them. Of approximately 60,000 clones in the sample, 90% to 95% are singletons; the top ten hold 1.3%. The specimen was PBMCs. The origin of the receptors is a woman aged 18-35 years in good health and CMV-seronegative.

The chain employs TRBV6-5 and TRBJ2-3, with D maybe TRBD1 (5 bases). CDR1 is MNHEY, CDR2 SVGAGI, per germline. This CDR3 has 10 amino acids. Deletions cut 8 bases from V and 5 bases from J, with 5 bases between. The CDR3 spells CASQGDTQYF. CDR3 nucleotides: TGTGCCAGCCAGGGAGATACGCAGTATTTT.

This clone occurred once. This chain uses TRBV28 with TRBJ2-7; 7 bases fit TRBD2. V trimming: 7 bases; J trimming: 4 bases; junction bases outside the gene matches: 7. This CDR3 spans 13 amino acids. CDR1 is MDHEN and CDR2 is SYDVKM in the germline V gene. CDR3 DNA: TGTGCCAGCATCTCCGGAGCGGGGTACGAGCAGTACTTC. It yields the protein CASISGAGYEQYF.

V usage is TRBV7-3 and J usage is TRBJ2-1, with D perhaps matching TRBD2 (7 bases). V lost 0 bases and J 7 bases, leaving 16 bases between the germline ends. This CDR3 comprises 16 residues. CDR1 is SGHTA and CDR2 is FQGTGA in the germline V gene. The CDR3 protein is CASSLTPLRGGNEQFF. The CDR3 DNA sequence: TGTGCCAGCAGCTTAACCCCACTAAGGGGGGGAAATGAGCAGTTCTTC.

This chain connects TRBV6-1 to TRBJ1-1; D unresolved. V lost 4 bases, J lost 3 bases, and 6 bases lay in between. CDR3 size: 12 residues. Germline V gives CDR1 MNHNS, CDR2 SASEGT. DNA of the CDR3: TGTGCCAGCAGTGCCACGGACACTGAAGCTTTCTTT. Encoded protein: CASSATDTEAFF.

CDR3 in amino acids: CASSQEVGMGNQPQHF. Here the CDR3 DNA reads TGTGCCAGCAGCCAAGAGGTGGGCATGGGCAATCAGCCCCAGCATTTT. The chain employs TRBV4-2 and TRBJ1-5; D call uncertain. V shed 0 bases and J shed 2 bases, with 11 bases lying between them. The CDR3 consists of 16 residues. CDR1 and CDR2 from the germline V gene are LGHNA and YNFKEQ.

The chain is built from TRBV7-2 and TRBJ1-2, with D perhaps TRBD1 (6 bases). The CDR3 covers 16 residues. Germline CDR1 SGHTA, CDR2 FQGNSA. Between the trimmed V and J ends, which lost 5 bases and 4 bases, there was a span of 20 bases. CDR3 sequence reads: CASSPQLFGGRYGYTF. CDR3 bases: TGTGCCAGCAGCCCTCAACTCTTTGGGGGCCGCTATGGCTACACCTTC.

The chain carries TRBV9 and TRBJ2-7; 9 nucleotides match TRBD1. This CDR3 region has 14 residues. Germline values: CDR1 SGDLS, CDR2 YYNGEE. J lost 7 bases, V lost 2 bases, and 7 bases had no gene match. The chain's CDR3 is CASSVTGGAGEQYF. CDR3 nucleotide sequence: TGTGCCAGCAGCGTCACAGGGGGCGCGGGGGAGCAGTACTTC.

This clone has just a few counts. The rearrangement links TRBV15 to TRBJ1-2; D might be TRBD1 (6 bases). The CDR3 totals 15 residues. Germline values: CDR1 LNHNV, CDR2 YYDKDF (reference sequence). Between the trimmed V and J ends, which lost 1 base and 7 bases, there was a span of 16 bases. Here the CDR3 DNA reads TGTGCCACCAGCAGAGGCAGGACAGCCCCCAGTGGCTACACCTTC. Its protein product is CATSRGRTAPSGYTF.

CDR3 in amino acids: CASSATGGLNTEAFF. The CDR3 DNA follows: TGCGCCAGCAGTGCAACAGGGGGCTTGAACACTGAAGCTTTCTTT. The rearrangement joins TRBV10-1 to TRBJ1-1; 9 bases line up with TRBD1. The germline CDR1 and CDR2 sequences are WNHNN and SYGVQD (reference sequence). The CDR3 covers 15 residues. V gave up 4 bases and J gave up 0 bases; unmatched junction bases: 3.

CDR3 coding DNA: TGTGCCAGCAGTGCGCGACAGGCAACTAATGAAAAACTGTTTTTT. This gives the protein CASSARQATNEKLFF. The V and J genes are TRBV2 and TRBJ1-4, with D possibly TRBD1 on 6 matching bases. The V gene's germline CDR1 is SNHLY and CDR2 FYNNEI. The V gene lost 4 bases and the J gene lost 0 bases, with 9 bases spanning the gap. This CDR3 is built from 15 residues.